Listed here are 14 T cell receptor beta chains from one sample, sequenced in a study of T-cell reconstitution after alpha-beta-depleted transplantation in children (TCRdb year 2016). The library was built by means of PCR. The sample was run on an Illumina HiSeq 2500. TCR libraries were prepared with molecular barcoding, using unique molecular identifiers to normalize TCRbeta repertoire quantification. TCRdb reran the public reads through fastp at Q25 and MiXCR, keeping productive beta chains. CDR3 protein sequences are deduplicated, and each keeps its most common genes and DNA. Counted in this sample were fewer than 750,000 distinct CDR3 sequences; 20% to 25% of them appeared once. About 14% of the sample is held by the ten biggest clonotypes. Read against the paper, the sample's treatment or condition label means: allogeneic hematopoietic cell transplantation with graft depleted of TCRalphabeta T cells and CD19 B cells.

The sequencing here drew on PBMCs, mostly from graft donor cells, taken 360 days after TCRalphabeta/CD19-depleted stem cell transplant. Source of these receptors: a boy less than two years old who had a stem cell transplant for acute myeloid leukemia, so the T cells may come from the graft donor.

The rearrangement uses TRBV27 and TRBJ2-2; D may be TRBD2 (7 bases). Per the germline V gene, CDR1 is MNHEY and CDR2 is SMNVEV (reference sequence). Between the trimmed V and J ends, which lost 5 bases and 0 bases, there was a span of 13 bases. The CDR3 length is 16 residues. For the CDR3, the DNA is TGTGCCAGCAGTGGGAGGGGGGGCGCGAACACCGGGGAGCTGTTTTTT. Translated: CASSGRGGANTGELFF.

The chain recombines TRBV28 with TRBJ2-7; 8 nucleotides match TRBD1. The germline V gene encodes CDR1 MDHEN and CDR2 SYDVKM. Germline trimming cut 2 bases from V and 5 bases from J; bases unmatched to any gene: 8. The CDR3 length is 15 residues. The CDR3, as DNA: TGTGCCAGCAGTTTAAGGTCCAGGGGGCGGAACGAGCAGTACGTC. The encoded protein is CASSLRSRGRNEQYV.

This chain uses TRBV20-1 with TRBJ2-4, with D perhaps assigned TRBD1 or TRBD2 (5 bases each). The CDR3 is made up of 14 amino acids. The germline V gene has CDR1 DFQATT and CDR2 SNEGSKA (reference sequence). Trimming left V 7 bases short and J 0 bases short, with 13 bases between. The CDR3 nucleotides read TGCAGTGGTTCGGGGCTACTAGCCAAAAACATTCAGTACTTC. This encodes CSGSGLLAKNIQYF.

The chain uses TRBV20-1 and TRBJ1-6; weak D call: TRBD1 (6 bases). In germline, CDR1 is DFQATT, CDR2 SNEGSKA (reference sequence). Trimming cost V 2 bases and J 9 bases, with 23 bases left between them. This CDR3 region has 17 residues. Written as DNA, the CDR3 is TGCAGTGCTAGAAGGCAGGGCCTTAGGGGGGATGGTTCACCCCTCCACTTT. It translates to CSARRQGLRGDGSPLHF.

The chain has TRBV20-1 and TRBJ2-3; 10 bases fit TRBD1. The length of the CDR3 is 15 residues. V was clipped by 5 bases and J by 1 base; unmatched bases: 6. Germline V gene data show CDR1 as DFQATT and CDR2 as SNEGSKA (reference sequence). The CDR3 protein is CSAESGTGGTDTQYF. DNA of the CDR3: TGCAGTGCTGAATCCGGGACAGGGGGCACAGATACGCAGTATTTT.

This clonotype was found a few times. The chain carries TRBV7-2 and TRBJ2-3, with 8 bases lining up with TRBD2. CDR1 SGHTA and CDR2 FQGNSA come from the germline V gene. The V and J ends lost 2 bases and 1 base, in that order; junction bases with no gene match: 8. This CDR3 spans 17 amino acids. CDR3 region: CASSLRSGGSRTDTQYF. As DNA, the CDR3 is TGTGCCAGCAGCTTACGCTCGGGGGGGAGCCGCACAGATACGCAGTATTTT.

The chain has TRBV24-1 and TRBJ2-1; 9 bases match TRBD1. V was clipped by 4 bases and J by 4 bases; unmatched bases: 7. There are 16 residues in the CDR3. CDR1 and CDR2 from the germline V gene are KGHDR and SFDVKD. CDR3 sequence: CATSDPMGQGYNEQFF. The CDR3 DNA follows: TGTGCCACCAGTGACCCTATGGGACAGGGTTACAATGAGCAGTTCTTC.

This clonotype was recorded many times. The gene calls are TRBV7-9 and TRBJ2-4, with D hard to call. Trimming removed 4 bases from V and 0 bases from J, with 10 bases in between. This CDR3 contains 15 residues. Germline CDR1 SEHNR, CDR2 FQNEAQ (reference sequence). The CDR3 coding sequence is TGTGCCAGCAGCTCCGAACCCTTAGCCAAAAACATTCAGTACTTC. This sequence encodes CASSSEPLAKNIQYF.

This clonotype was seen a handful of times. The chain joins TRBV28 to TRBJ2-2; 7 bases are a match to TRBD1. Germline V gives CDR1 MDHEN, CDR2 SYDVKM. Trimming took 7 bases from V and 5 from J; bases not matched to a gene: 7. The CDR3 contains 14 residues. CDR3 nucleotide sequence: TGTGCCAGCATGGGGCGACAGGGTACCGGGGAGCTGTTTTTT. This encodes CASMGRQGTGELFF.

This clonotype was recorded a few times. This rearrangement joins TRBV12-3 or TRBV12-4 to TRBJ1-1; tentative D call: TRBD1 (5 bases). The ends were cut back, 3 bases at V and 3 bases at J, with 14 bases in the middle. This CDR3 has 15 residues. CDR3 in DNA: TGTGCCAGCAGTTTGAGGGGAGCCACACACACTGAAGCTTTCTTT. Protein: CASSLRGATHTEAFF.

This clonotype was recorded a few times. V is TRBV20-1 and J is TRBJ2-3, with 9 positions matching TRBD2. From germline, CDR1 is DFQATT and CDR2 SNEGSKA (reference sequence). The CDR3 has 18 amino acids. The trim removed 1 base at V and 5 bases at J, leaving 16 bases unmatched. The CDR3 DNA is TGCAGTGCTAGAGCCCCTAGGTGGAGCGGGGGGCTCATAGATACGCAGTATTTT. It is translated as CSARAPRWSGGLIDTQYF.

This chain uses TRBV20-1 with TRBJ1-4; TRBD1 agrees at 8 bases. Germline CDR1 reads DFQATT; CDR2 reads SNEGSKA (reference sequence). This CDR3 has 18 residues. Germline trimming cut 0 bases from V and 3 bases from J; bases unmatched to any gene: 12. The DNA of the CDR3 is TGCAGTGCTAGAGATTACCGGCTCAGGGGGCAAGCTAATGAAAAACTGTTTTTT. It encodes CSARDYRLRGQANEKLFF.

Only one count was recorded for this clonotype. A read error may explain this, as a much larger clone is one base away. V usage is TRBV20-1 and J usage is TRBJ2-4, with 7 bases fitting TRBD2. Judging by the DNA end, TRBJ2-1 fits better; the J call may be wrong. CDR1 DFQATT and CDR2 SNEGSKA come from the germline V gene (reference sequence). The length of the CDR3 is 16 residues. CDR3 nucleotide sequence: TGCAGTGCCAATGGGGGGGGGATGCTAGCCAAAAACATTCAGTTCTTC. This sequence encodes CSANGGGMLAKNIQFF.

The chain uses TRBV20-1 and TRBJ2-5; D not certain. This CDR3 is built from 12 residues. V was shortened by 8 bases and J by 1 base, with 11 bases between the two germline ends. From germline, CDR1 is DFQATT and CDR2 SNEGSKA (reference sequence). DNA for the CDR3: TGCAGTACGCTTAGCCCCCAAGAGACCCAGTACTTC. This gives the protein CSTLSPQETQYF.